This T cell receptor beta chain was documented in a study of T cells after yellow fever vaccination. Across the whole study: Fractions of low cell number were prepared using SMART-Seq v4 Ultra Low Input. The study's findings and limits: Abundant contaminating clonotypes from the bulk population could appear in FACS-sorted repertoires. On re-exposure, the response was weaker but peaked faster, at day 5 versus 15.

The sample holds many counts of this clonotype. Its antigen is as yet unknown. Each CDR3 protein is one row after TCRdb ran MiXCR on the 5' RACE reads. Among hundreds of thousands of distinct CDR3 sequences listed, 8.7% were seen once. CDR1 DFQATT and CDR2 SNEGSKA come from the germline V gene (reference sequence). Trimming pared 5 bases from V and 4 bases from J, leaving 9 bases between. The CDR3 is made up of 12 amino acids. The TCR comes from a man younger than 35 who received the YFV17D yellow fever vaccine. The chain combines TRBV20-1 with TRBJ2-1; no clear D. The sequencing here drew on PBMCs, taken on the day of the first yellow fever vaccination. This chain's CDR3 is CSASDTYNEQFF. The CDR3 bases are TGCAGTGCTTCTGACACTTACAATGAGCAGTTCTTC.